A selection of T cell receptor beta chains follows, all from one sample in a study of shared clonotypes between healthy human individuals. Repertoires were generated with immunoSEQ multiplex PCR, while TCRdb's copy carries only in-frame clones and drops some. The sample records around 1.4 million clones, 98% being singletons. Sequences were obtained from naive CD4+ T cells sorted from blood. The source of these receptors is a man aged 25 to 40 in good health. Both conserved end residues are part of each CDR3. The order of the fields is D gene, J gene, V gene, clone size, CDR3 DNA, CDR3 protein. The D gene is left open where the match is weak. The listing skips clone size in some rows; elsewhere it reads once, few, many or a size class.

>NA|TRBJ2-1|TRBV10-1|NA
TGCGCCAGCAGTGAGGTCATGTTTGGTGAGCAGTTCTTC
CASSEVMFGEQFF
>TRBD2|TRBJ2-7|TRBV11-2|NA
TGTGCCAGCAGCCCCTACAGACGGGAGGGCTACGAGCAGTACTTC
CASSPYRREGYEQYF
>NA|TRBJ1-2|TRBV5-4|NA
TGTGCCAGCAGCTTACAGGGAACCGATGGCTACACCTTC
CASSLQGTDGYTF
>TRBD1|TRBJ1-1|TRBV5-1|NA
TGCGCCAGCAGTCGAGGACAGGACACTGAAGCTTTCTTT
CASSRGQDTEAFF
>NA|TRBJ1-4|TRBV6-6|once
TGTGCCAGCACCTCGACCGGGGGGTCCGAAAAACTGTTTTTT
CASTSTGGSEKLFF
>NA|TRBJ1-4|TRBV15|once
TGTGCCACCAGCAGAGCCAAGGGGGGCGGTGAAAAACTGTTTTTT
CATSRAKGGGEKLFF
>NA|TRBJ1-1|TRBV11-3|NA
TGTGCCAGCAGCTCAAGCGGGGGCACTGAAGCTTTCTTT
CASSSSGGTEAFF
>NA|TRBJ2-7|TRBV11-2|NA
TGTGCCAGCAGGAGCCCCGGGGGAATGGGGAGCTCCTACGAGCAGTACTTC
CASRSPGGMGSSYEQYF
>NA|TRBJ2-7|TRBV9|once
TGTGCCAGCAGCGTAGGGGCCCAGTTCGAGCAGTACTTC
CASSVGAQFEQYF
>NA|TRBJ2-7|TRBV28|NA
TGTGCCAGCACCCGTGCAGCCGAGCAGTACTTC
CASTRAAEQYF
>NA|TRBJ2-7|TRBV11-2|NA
TGTGCCAGCAGCTTAGTAGGAGTTTACTACGAGCAGTACTTC
CASSLVGVYYEQYF
>NA|TRBJ2-7|TRBV28|NA
TGTGCCAGCAGCGTCAGCTACGAGCAGTACTTC
CASSVSYEQYF
>TRBD1|TRBJ2-1|TRBV4-3|NA
TGCGCCAGCAGCCAACTTGGAGGGACAGGGACCAATGAGCAGTTCTTC
CASSQLGGTGTNEQFF
>NA|TRBJ2-7|TRBV18|NA
TGTGCCAGCTCACCTTCGTCTAGTTCCTACGAGCAGTACTTC
CASSPSSSSYEQYF
>NA|TRBJ2-1|TRBV5-1|NA
TGCGCCAGCAGCTGGGGAAAGAGGAGTAAACTCTCCTACAATGAGCAGTTCTTC
CASSWGKRSKLSYNEQFF
>TRBD1|TRBJ1-5|TRBV2|NA
TGTGCCAGCAGTGGTGACAGGGGAACGCCCCAGCATTTT
CASSGDRGTPQHF
>TRBD2|TRBJ2-1|TRBV2|once
TGTGCCAGCAGTGAATGGGGTAGCGGGAACTCCTACAATGAGCAGTTCTTC
CASSEWGSGNSYNEQFF
>NA|TRBJ2-7|TRBV6-6|NA
TGTGCCAGCAGTTACTCGGGGCAAGAAGCCTACGAGCAGTACTTC
CASSYSGQEAYEQYF
>TRBD2|TRBJ2-5|TRBV29-1|NA
TGCAGCGTAATAGCGGGAGGGCCGGAGACCCAGTACTTC
CSVIAGGPETQYF
>TRBD1|TRBJ2-3|TRBV4-3|once
TGCGCCAGCAGCCCCACAGGGGGCTTTTGGGCAGATACGCAGTATTTT
CASSPTGGFWADTQYF
>NA|TRBJ2-6|TRBV6-4|NA
TGTGCCAGCAGTGTGCGGGCAGGGTCTTCTGGGGCCAACGTCCTGACTTTC
CASSVRAGSSGANVLTF
>NA|TRBJ2-5|TRBV7-6|NA
TGTGCCAGCAGCTTAAGTTACAGACAAGAGACCCAGTACTTC
CASSLSYRQETQYF
>NA|TRBJ2-3|TRBV9|NA
TGTGCCAGCAGCGTACTAAGCCCTTCGAGGAGACCTACCCTTACGCAGTATTTT
CASSVLSPSRRPTLTQYF
>TRBD1|TRBJ1-1|TRBV28|once
TGTGCGTTATCGGGGGCAGGGGGCGCGTCTGGTGAAGCTTTCTTT
CALSGAGGASGEAFF
>NA|TRBJ2-1|TRBV7-9|NA
TGTGCCACCCCCTTGTACTCTACCTACAATGAGCAGTTCTTC
CATPLYSTYNEQFF
>NA|TRBJ2-7|TRBV10-3|NA
TGTGCCATCAGTGCGATGGTAGGCGCATACGAGCAGTACTTC
CAISAMVGAYEQYF
>NA|TRBJ2-3|TRBV2|NA
TGTGCCTCCAGACCAGATACGCAGTATTTT
CASRPDTQYF
>NA|TRBJ2-7|TRBV2|once
TGTGCCAGCAGCACCGGGGGGCGATCCTACGAGCAGTACTTC
CASSTGGRSYEQYF
>NA|TRBJ2-1|TRBV5-4|NA
TGTGCCAGCAGCTATAACAATGAGCAGTTCTTC
CASSYNNEQFF
>NA|TRBJ2-1|TRBV5-1|NA
TGCGCCAGCAGCTTGGGACCGCGTAGCTCCTACAATGAGCAGTTCTTC
CASSLGPRSSYNEQFF
>TRBD2|TRBJ2-2|TRBV6-4|NA
TGTGCCAGCCCTTCTTGGGGTAGCGGGAGCCGAAACACCGGGGAGCTGTTTTTT
CASPSWGSGSRNTGELFF
>NA|TRBJ2-7|TRBV7-9|NA
TGTGCCAGCAGCTCGGACGGGGTCTACGAGCAGTACTTC
CASSSDGVYEQYF
>NA|TRBJ2-5|TRBV21-1|NA
TGTGCCAGCAGCAAAAGGGAACAAGAGACCCAGTACTTC
CASSKREQETQYF
>TRBD1|TRBJ1-5|TRBV30|NA
TGTGCCTGGAGTGTCGGGGACAGGGTCTGGCAGCCCCAGCATTTT
CAWSVGDRVWQPQHF
>NA|TRBJ2-7|TRBV29-1|once
TGCAGCGTTGATCTAGGAAGACGCGAGCAGTACTTC
CSVDLGRREQYF
>NA|TRBJ2-1|TRBV5-1|NA
TGCGCCAGCGGAGAGAGGATGCAGTTCTTC
CASGERMQFF
>NA|TRBJ2-6|TRBV9|NA
TGTGCCAGCAGCACCTCGGGAGTGTTCTCTGGGGCCAACGTCCTGACTTTC
CASSTSGVFSGANVLTF
>NA|TRBJ2-3|TRBV9|NA
TGTGCCAGCAGCGCCCAGACGGCTGGAGCCACGGGGGATACGCAGTATTTT
CASSAQTAGATGDTQYF
>TRBD2|TRBJ2-3|TRBV28|NA
TGTGCCAGCAGTTTTACAGCGGGAGGCCTCGGCACAGATACGCAGTATTTT
CASSFTAGGLGTDTQYF
>TRBD1|TRBJ2-7|TRBV27|NA
TGTGCCAGCAGTTTTATTCCGGGACAGGGTGCCGACGAGCAGTACTTC
CASSFIPGQGADEQYF